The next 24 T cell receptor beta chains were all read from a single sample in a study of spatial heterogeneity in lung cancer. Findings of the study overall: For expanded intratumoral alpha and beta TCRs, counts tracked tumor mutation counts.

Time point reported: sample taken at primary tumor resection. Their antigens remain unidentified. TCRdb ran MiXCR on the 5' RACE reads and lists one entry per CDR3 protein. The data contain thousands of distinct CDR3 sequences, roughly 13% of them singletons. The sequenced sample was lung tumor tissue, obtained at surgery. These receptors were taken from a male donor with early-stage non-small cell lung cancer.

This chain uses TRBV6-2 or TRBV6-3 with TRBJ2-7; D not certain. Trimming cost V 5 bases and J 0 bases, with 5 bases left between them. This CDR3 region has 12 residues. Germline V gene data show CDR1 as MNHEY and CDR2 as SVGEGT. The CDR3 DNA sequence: TGTGCCAGCAGTAAGGGCTCCTACGAGCAGTACTTC. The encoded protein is CASSKGSYEQYF.

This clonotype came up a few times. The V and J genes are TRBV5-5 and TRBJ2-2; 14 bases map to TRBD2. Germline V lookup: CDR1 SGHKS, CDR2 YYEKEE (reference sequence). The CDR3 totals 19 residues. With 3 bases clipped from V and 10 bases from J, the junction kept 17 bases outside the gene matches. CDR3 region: CASSYPTPGLAGVVKELFF. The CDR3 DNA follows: TGTGCCAGCAGCTACCCCACACCGGGACTAGCGGGAGTGGTTAAGGAGCTGTTTTTT.

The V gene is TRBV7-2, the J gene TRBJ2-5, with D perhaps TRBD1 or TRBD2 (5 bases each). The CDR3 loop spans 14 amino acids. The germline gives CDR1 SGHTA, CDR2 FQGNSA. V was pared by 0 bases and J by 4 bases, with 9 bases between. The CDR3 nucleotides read TGTGCCAGCAGCTTAGCGGCAGGGAGAGAGACCCAGTACTTC. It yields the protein CASSLAAGRETQYF.

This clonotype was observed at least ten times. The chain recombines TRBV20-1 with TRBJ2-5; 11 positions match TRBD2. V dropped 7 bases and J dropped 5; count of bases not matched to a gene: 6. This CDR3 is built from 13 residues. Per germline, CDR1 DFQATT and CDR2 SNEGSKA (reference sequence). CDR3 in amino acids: CSVPSGRLETQYF. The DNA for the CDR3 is TGCAGTGTCCCTAGCGGGAGGTTGGAGACCCAGTACTTC.

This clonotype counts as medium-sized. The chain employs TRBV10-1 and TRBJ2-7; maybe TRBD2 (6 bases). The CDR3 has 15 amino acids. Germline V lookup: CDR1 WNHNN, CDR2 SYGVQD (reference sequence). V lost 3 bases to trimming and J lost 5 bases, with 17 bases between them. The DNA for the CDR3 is TGCGCCAGCAGTGATTCCGGGAGTGGGTACAACGAGCAGTACTTC. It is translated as CASSDSGSGYNEQYF.

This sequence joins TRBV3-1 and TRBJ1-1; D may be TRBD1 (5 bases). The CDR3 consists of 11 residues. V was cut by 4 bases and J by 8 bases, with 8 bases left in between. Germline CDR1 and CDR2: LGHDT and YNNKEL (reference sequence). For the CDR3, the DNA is TGTGCCAGCAGCCTGAGACAGGAAGCTTTCTTT. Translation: CASSLRQEAFF.

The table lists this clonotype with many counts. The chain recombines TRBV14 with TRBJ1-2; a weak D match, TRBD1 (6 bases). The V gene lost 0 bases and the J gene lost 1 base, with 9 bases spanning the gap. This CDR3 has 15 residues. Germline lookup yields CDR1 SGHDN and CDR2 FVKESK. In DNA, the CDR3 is TGTGCCAGCAGCCAAGATCCGGGACATAACTATGGCTACACCTTC. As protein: CASSQDPGHNYGYTF. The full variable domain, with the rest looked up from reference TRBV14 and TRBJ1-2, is EAGVTQFPSHSVIEKGQTVTLRCDPISGHDNLYWYRRVMGKEIKFLLHFVKESKQDESGMPNNRFLAERTGGTYSTLKVQPAELEDSGVYFCASSQDPGHNYGYTFGSGTRLTVV.

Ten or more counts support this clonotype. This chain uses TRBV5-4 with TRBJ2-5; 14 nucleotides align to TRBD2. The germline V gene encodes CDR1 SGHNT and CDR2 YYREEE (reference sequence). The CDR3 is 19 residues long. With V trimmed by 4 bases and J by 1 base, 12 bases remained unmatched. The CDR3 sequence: CASSLPGLAGEGAQETQYF. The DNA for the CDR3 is TGTGCCAGCAGCCTCCCGGGACTAGCGGGAGAGGGGGCCCAAGAGACCCAGTACTTC.

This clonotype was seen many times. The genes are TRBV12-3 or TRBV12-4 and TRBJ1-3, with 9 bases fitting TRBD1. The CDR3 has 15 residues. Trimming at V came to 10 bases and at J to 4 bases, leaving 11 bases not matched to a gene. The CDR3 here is CATHSGQGRGNTIYF. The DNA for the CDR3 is TGTGCCACCCATTCAGGACAGGGGAGAGGAAACACCATATATTTT.

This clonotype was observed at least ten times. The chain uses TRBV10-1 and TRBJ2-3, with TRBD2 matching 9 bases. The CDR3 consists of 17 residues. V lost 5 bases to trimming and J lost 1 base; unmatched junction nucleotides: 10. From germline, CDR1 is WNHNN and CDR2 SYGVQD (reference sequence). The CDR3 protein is CASSSTSGPEGTDTQYF. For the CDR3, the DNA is TGCGCCAGCAGTTCGACTAGCGGTCCGGAGGGCACAGATACGCAGTATTTT.

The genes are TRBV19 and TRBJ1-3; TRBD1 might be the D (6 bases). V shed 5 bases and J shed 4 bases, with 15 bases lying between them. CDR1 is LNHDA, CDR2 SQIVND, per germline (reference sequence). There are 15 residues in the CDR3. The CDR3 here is CASSLVGGHGNTIYF. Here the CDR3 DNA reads TGTGCCAGTAGTCTCGTGGGGGGACACGGAAACACCATATATTTT. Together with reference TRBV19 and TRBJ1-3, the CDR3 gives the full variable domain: DGGITQSPKYLFRKEGQNVTLSCEQNLNHDAMYWYRQDPGQGLRLIYYSQIVNDFQKGDIAEGYSVSREKKESFPLTVTSAQKNPTAFYLCASSLVGGHGNTIYFGEGSWLTVV.

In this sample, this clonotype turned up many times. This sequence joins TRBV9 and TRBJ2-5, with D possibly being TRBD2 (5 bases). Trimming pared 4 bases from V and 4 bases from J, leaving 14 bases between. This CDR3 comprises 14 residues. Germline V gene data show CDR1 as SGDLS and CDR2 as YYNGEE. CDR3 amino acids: CASSRGSAVETQYF. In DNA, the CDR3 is TGTGCCAGCAGCCGGGGTTCGGCTGTAGAGACCCAGTACTTC.

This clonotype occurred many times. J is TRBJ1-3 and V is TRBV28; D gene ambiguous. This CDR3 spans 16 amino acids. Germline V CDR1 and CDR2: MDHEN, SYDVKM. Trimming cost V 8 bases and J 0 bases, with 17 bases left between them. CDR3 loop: CASRRSFGISGNTIYF. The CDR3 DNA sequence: TGTGCCAGCCGCCGATCCTTCGGGATCTCTGGAAACACCATATATTTT.

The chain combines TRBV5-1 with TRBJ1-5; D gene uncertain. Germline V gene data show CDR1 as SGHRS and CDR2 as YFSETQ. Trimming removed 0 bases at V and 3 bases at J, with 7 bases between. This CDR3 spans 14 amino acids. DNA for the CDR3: TGCGCCAGCAGCTTGGGTCAGCCCAATCAGCCCCAGCATTTT. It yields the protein CASSLGQPNQPQHF.

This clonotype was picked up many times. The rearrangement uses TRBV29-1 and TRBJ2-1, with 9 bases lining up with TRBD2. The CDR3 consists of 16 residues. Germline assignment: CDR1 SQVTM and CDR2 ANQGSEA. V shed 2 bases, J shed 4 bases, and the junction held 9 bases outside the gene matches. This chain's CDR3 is CSVEPSASGVYNEQFF. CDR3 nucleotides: TGCAGCGTTGAACCATCTGCTAGCGGGGTTTACAATGAGCAGTTCTTC.

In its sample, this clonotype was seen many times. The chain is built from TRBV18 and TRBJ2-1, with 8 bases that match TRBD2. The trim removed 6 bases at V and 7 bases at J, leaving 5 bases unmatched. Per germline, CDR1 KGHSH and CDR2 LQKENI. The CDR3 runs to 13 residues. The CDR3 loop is CASSYGLANEQFF. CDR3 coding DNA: TGTGCCAGCTCGTACGGACTAGCTAATGAGCAGTTCTTC. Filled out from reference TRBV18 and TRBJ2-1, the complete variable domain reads NAGVMQNPRHLVRRRGQEARLRCSPMKGHSHVYWYRQLPEEGLKFMVYLQKENIIDESGMPKERFSAEFPKEGPSILRIQQVVRGDSAAYFCASSYGLANEQFFGPGTRLTVL.

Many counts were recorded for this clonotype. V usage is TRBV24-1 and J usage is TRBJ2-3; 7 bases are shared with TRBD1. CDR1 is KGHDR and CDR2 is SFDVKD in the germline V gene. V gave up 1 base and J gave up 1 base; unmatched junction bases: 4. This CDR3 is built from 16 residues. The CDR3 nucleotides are TGTGCCACCAGTGATTTATCGACAGGGCGCACAGATACGCAGTATTTT. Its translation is CATSDLSTGRTDTQYF.

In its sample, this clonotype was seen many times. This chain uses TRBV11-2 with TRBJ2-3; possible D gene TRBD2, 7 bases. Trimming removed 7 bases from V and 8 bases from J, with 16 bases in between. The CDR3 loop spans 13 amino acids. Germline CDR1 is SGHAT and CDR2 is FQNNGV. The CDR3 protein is CASIPPGGLTQYF. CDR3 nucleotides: TGTGCCAGCATCCCCCCCGGGGGGCTTACGCAGTATTTT.

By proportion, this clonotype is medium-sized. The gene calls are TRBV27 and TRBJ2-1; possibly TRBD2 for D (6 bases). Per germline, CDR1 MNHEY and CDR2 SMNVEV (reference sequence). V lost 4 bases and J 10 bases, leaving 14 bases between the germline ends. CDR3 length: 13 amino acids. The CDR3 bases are TGTGCCAGCAGTTGGGGGACTCCCCAGGAGCAGTTCTTC. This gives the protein CASSWGTPQEQFF.

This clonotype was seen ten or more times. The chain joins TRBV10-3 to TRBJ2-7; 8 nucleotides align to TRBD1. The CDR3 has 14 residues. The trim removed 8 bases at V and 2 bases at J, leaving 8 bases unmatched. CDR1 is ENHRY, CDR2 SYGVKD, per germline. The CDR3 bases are TGTGCCATCCGTTCTGGGACAGGTACCTACGAGCAGTACTTC. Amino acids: CAIRSGTGTYEQYF.

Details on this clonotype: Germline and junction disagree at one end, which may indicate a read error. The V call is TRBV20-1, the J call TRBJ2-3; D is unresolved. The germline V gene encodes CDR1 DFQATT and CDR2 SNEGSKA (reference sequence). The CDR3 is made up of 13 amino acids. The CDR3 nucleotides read TGCAGTGCTAGAGGCGAGAGCACTGATACGCAGTATTTT. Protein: CSARGESTDTQYF.

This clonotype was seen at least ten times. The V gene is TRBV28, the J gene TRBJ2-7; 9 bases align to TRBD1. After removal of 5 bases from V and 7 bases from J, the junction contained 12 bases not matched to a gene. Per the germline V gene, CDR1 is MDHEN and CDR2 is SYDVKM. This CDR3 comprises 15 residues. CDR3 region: CASSLPGQGPREQYF. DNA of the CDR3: TGTGCCAGCAGTCTCCCGGGACAGGGCCCGCGGGAGCAGTACTTC.

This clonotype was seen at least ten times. CDR3 residues: CASSLGQSNQPQHF. The CDR3 nucleotides are TGTGCCAGCAGCCTGGGACAGTCTAATCAGCCCCAGCATTTT. The chain employs TRBV5-6 and TRBJ1-5, with TRBD1 identical over 7 bases. CDR1 is SGHDT, CDR2 YYEEEE, per germline. This CDR3 contains 14 residues. With 4 bases clipped from V and 4 bases from J, the junction kept 5 bases outside the gene matches.

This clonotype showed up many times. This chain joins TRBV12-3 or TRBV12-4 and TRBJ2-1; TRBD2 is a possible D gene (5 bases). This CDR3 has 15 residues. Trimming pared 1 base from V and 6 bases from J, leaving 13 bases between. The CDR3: CASSLGLLAVNEQFF. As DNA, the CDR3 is TGTGCCAGCAGTTTAGGTTTGCTAGCAGTCAATGAGCAGTTCTTC.